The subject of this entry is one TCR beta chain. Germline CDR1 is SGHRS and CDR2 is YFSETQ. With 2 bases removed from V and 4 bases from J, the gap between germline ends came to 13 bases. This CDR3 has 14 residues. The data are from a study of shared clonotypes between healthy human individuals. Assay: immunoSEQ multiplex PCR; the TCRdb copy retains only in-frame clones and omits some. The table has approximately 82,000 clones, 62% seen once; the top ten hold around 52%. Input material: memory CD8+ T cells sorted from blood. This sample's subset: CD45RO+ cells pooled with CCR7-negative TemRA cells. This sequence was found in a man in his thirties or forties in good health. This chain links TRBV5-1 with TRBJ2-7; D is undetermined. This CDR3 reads CASSFGTPAYEQYF. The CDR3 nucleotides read TGCGCCAGCAGCTTCGGTACCCCCGCATACGAGCAGTACTTC. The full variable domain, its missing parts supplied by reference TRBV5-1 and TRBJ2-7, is KAGVTQTPRYLIKTRGQQVTLSCSPISGHRSVSWYQQTPGQGLQFLFEYFSETQRNKGNFPGRFSGRQFSNSRSEMNVSTLELGDSALYLCASSFGTPAYEQYFGPGTRLTVT.